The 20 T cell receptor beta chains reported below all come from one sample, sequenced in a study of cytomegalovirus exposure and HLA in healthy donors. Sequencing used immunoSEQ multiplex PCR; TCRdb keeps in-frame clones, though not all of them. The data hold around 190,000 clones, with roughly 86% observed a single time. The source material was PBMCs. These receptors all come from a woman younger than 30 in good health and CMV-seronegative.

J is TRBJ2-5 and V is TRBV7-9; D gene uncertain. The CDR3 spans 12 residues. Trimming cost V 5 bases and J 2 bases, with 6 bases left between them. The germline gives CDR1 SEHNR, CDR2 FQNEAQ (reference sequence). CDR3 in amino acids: CASSPKQETQYF. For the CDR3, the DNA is TGTGCCAGCAGCCCAAAACAAGAGACCCAGTACTTC.

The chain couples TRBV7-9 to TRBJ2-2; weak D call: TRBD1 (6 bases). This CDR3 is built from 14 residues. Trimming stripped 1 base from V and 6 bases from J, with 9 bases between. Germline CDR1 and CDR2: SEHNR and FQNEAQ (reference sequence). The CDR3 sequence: CASSLGPGAGELFF. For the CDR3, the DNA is TGTGCCAGCAGCTTAGGCCCAGGGGCCGGGGAGCTGTTTTTT. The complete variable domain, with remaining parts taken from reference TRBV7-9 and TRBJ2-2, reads DTGVSQNPRHKITKRGQNVTFRCDPISEHNRLYWYRQTLGQGPEFLTYFQNEAQLEKSRLLSDRFSAERPKGSFSTLEIQRTEQGDSAMYLCASSLGPGAGELFFGEGSRLTVL.

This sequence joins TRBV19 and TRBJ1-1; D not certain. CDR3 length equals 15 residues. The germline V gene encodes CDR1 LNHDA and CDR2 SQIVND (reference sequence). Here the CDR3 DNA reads TGTGTATCAGCTAGTGGAGGGTCGTTGAACACTGAAGCTTTCTTT. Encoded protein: CVSASGGSLNTEAFF. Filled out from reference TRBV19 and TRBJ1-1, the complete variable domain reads DGGITQSPKYLFRKEGQNVTLSCEQNLNHDAMYWYRQDPGQGLRLIYYSQIVNDFQKGDIAEGYSVSREKKESFPLTVTSAQKNPTAFYLCVSASGGSLNTEAFFGQGTRLTVV.

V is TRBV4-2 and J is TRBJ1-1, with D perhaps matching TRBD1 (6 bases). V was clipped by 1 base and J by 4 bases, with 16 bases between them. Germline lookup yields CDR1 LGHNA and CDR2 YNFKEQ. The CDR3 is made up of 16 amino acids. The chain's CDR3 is CASSQVSEQGFTEAFF. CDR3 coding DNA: TGTGCCAGCAGCCAAGTCTCGGAGCAGGGGTTCACTGAAGCTTTCTTT.

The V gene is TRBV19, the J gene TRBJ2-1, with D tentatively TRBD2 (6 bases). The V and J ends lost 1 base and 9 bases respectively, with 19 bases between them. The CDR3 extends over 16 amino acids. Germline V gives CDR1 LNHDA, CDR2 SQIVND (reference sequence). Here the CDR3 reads CASSIAHPGQGGEQFF. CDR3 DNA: TGTGCCAGTAGTATAGCCCACCCGGGGCAGGGAGGTGAGCAGTTCTTC.

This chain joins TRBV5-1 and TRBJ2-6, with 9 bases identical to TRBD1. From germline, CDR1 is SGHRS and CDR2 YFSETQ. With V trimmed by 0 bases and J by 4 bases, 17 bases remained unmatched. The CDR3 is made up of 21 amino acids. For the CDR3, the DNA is TGCGCCAGCAGCTTGGTTCCGCCGGTGGGGACAGGGTACACCGGGGCCAACGTCCTGACTTTC. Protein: CASSLVPPVGTGYTGANVLTF.

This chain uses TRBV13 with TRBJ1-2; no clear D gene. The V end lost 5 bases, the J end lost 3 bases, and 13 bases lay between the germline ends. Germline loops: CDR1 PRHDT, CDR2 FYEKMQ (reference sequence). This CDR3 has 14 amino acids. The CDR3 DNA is TGTGCCAGCAGCCCCAGGATGTCGTACTATGGCTACACCTTC. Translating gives CASSPRMSYYGYTF.

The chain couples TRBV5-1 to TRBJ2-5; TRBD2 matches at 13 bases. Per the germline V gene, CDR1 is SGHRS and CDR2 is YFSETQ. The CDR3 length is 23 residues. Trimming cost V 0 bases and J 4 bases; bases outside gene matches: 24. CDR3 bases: TGCGCCAGCAGCTTGGGGCCTTACGGGACTAGCGGGGAGTACTATCTTAAAGGAGAGACCCAGTACTTC. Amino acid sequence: CASSLGPYGTSGEYYLKGETQYF.

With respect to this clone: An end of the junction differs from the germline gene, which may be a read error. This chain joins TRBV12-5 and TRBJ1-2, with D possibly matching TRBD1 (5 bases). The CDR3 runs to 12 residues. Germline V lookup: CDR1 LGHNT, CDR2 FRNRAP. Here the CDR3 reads CASGLGGGEDFF. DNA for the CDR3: TGTGCTAGTGGCCTCGGGGGGGGTGAGGACTTCTTC.

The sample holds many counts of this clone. The CDR3 DNA follows: TGTGCCAGCAGCCCCGCAATTCGGAGCTACGAGCAGTACTTC. It codes for CASSPAIRSYEQYF. This rearrangement joins TRBV11-2 to TRBJ2-7; D gene uncertain. The CDR3 is 14 amino acids. Germline CDR1 and CDR2: SGHAT and FQNNGV. Trimming left V 5 bases short and J 3 bases short, with 14 bases between.

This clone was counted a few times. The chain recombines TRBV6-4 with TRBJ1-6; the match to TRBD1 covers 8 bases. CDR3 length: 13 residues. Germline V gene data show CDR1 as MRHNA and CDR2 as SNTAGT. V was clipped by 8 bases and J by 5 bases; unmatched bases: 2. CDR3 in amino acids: CASAQGDNSPLHF. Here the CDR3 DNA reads TGTGCCAGCGCACAGGGGGATAATTCACCCCTCCACTTT.

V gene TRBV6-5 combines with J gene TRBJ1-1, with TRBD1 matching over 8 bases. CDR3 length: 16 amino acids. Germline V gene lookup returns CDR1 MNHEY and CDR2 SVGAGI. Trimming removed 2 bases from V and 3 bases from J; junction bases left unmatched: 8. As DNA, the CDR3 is TGTGCCAGCAGTTACGCCCGGACAGGGACGCACACTGAAGCTTTCTTT. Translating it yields CASSYARTGTHTEAFF.

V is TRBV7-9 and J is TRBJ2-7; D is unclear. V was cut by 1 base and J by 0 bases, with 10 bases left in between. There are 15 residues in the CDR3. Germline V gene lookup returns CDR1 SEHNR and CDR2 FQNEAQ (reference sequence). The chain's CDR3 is CASSLGDWSSYEQYF. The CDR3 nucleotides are TGTGCCAGCAGCTTAGGTGACTGGAGCTCCTACGAGCAGTACTTC. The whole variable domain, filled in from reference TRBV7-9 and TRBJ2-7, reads DTGVSQNPRHKITKRGQNVTFRCDPISEHNRLYWYRQTLGQGPEFLTYFQNEAQLEKSRLLSDRFSAERPKGSFSTLEIQRTEQGDSAMYLCASSLGDWSSYEQYFGPGTRLTVT.

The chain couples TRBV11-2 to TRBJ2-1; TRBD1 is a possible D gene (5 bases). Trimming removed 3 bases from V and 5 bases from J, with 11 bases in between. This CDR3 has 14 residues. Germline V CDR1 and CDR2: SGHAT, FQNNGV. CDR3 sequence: CASSFLQGHNEQFF. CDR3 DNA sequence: TGTGCCAGCAGCTTTCTCCAGGGTCACAATGAGCAGTTCTTC.

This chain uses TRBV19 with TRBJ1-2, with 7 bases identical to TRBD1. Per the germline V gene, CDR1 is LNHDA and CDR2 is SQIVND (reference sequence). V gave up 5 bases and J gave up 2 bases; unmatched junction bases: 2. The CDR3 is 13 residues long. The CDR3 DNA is TGTGCCAGTAGTCCGGACAGGAACTATGGCTACACCTTC. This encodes CASSPDRNYGYTF.

The CDR3 DNA is TGTGCCAGCAGTGTCAACCGGGACTCTAGCGGCCGGGAGACCCAGTACTTC. Its translation: CASSVNRDSSGRETQYF. The V call is TRBV27, the J call TRBJ2-5; 7 bases are shared with TRBD2. In germline, CDR1 is MNHEY, CDR2 SMNVEV (reference sequence). The CDR3 is 17 residues long. Trimming cost V 5 bases and J 5 bases; bases outside gene matches: 17.

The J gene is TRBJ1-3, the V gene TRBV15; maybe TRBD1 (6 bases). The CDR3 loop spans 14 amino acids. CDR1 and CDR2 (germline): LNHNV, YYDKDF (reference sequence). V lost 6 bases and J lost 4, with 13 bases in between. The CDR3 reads CATRGQGRGNTIYF. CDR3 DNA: TGTGCCACCAGAGGGCAGGGGAGAGGAAACACCATATATTTT. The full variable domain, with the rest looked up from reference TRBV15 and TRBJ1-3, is DAMVIQNPRYQVTQFGKPVTLSCSQTLNHNVMYWYQQKSSQAPKLLFHYYDKDFNNEADTPDNFQSRRPNTSFCFLDIRSPGLGDTAMYLCATRGQGRGNTIYFGEGSWLTVV.

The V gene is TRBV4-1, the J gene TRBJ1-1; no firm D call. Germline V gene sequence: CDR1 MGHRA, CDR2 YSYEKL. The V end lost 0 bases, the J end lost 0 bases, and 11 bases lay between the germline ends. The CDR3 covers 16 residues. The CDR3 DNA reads TGCGCCAGCAGCCAAGAGGGCAGTTCATTGAACACTGAAGCTTTCTTT. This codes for CASSQEGSSLNTEAFF.

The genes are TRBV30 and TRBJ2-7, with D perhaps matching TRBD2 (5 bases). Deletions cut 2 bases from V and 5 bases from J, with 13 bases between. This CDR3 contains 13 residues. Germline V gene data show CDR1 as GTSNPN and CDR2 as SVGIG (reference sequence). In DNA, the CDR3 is TGTGCCTGGAGTAGCGGACGGAACCACGAGCAGTACTTC. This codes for CAWSSGRNHEQYF.

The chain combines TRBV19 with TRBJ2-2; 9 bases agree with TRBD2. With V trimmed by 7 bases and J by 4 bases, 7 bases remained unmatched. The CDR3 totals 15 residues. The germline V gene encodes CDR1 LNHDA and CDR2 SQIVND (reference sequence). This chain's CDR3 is CASKRGTSITGELFF. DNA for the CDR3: TGTGCCAGTAAAAGGGGGACTAGCATCACCGGGGAGCTGTTTTTT.